This T cell receptor beta chain appears in the sequencing data of a study of tumor-infiltrating lymphocytes in primary liver carcinoma. Study conclusions and caveats: The study found a significantly higher top-250-clone fraction in tumors than in blood (p = 0.039).

The CDR3 sequence is 12 residues long. The V gene's germline CDR1 is SGHAT and CDR2 FQNNGV. As regards this clonotype: The antigen is unknown. Germline and junction disagree at one end, which may indicate a read error.

Starting from about 0.5 ug of total RNA, TCR beta cDNA was produced with a primer in the constant region. Employing slightly modified ARM-PCR, three nested multiplex PCR rounds were run, and these gave rise to the TCR beta libraries. A C-beta reverse primer and TRBV1-TRBV30 forward primers served in each of the first two PCR rounds, at about 10 cycles apiece. TCRdb ran MiXCR on the multiplex PCR reads and lists one entry per CDR3 protein. Among 100,000 to 150,000 distinct CDR3 sequences listed, roughly three fifths were seen once. Both RNA and DNA were isolated together from about 20-30 mg of bulk tissue that had not been sorted. Five distinct regions per tumor were sampled.

The sequenced material came from liver tumor tissue from sampling region 3. The subset here: tumor region T3, left-lateral pole. The sequence came from a woman aged 55-69 years with primary liver carcinoma and hepatitis B virus infection. The genes are TRBV11-2 and TRBJ2-5, with no clear D. The CDR3 region has the DNA TGTACCAGCAGCCACCTCGCAGAGATCCAGTACTTC. Protein product: CTSSHLAEIQYF.